This T cell receptor (beta chain) was profiled in a study of OX40 agonist ivuxolimab in advanced cancers. Across the study: The dose-escalation cohort had hepatocellular carcinoma, melanoma, renal cell or head and neck cancer.

Here immunoSEQ multiplex PCR was the method, and the copy in TCRdb shows in-frame clones only, minus some. The repertoire holds 60,000 to 95,000 clones, with 70% to 90% as singletons. V trimming: 6 bases; J trimming: 7 bases; junction bases outside the gene matches: 1. The CDR3 runs 12 residues. Germline CDR1 MNHNS, CDR2 SASEGT. Sequenced here: CD4+ or CD8+ T cells sorted from blood, sampled in a trial of the OX40 agonist ivuxolimab. The receptor was derived from an adult with an advanced solid tumor such as melanoma, head and neck, liver or kidney cancer. V and J are TRBV6-1 and TRBJ1-4; 8 bases fit TRBD1. CDR3 residues: CASRTGVEKLFF. CDR3 in DNA: TGTGCCAGCAGGACAGGGGTTGAAAAACTGTTTTTT.